This TCR beta chain was identified during a study of follicular helper T cells after annual influenza vaccination. Findings and limits, study-wide: Only about 9-20% of analyzed cells yielded productive TCRB sequences. ICOS-CD38- cTfh most often held earlier Day 7 ICOS+CD38+ clones. Each annual vaccination recalled recurring oligoclonal ICOS+CD38+ cTfh clonotypes.

The germline V gene encodes CDR1 KGHSH and CDR2 LQKENI. The CDR3 length is 11 residues. V dropped 8 bases and J dropped 6 bases, with 10 bases sitting between them. The sample's time point: 2014-2015 season, 7 days after vaccination. Blood volume per time point ranged from roughly 35 to 110 mL. In regard to this clone: The antigen remains unidentified.

The assay was immunoSEQ multiplex PCR, and TCRdb's table has in-frame clones only and misses some. Here the sample spans some 15,000 clones, approximately 88% being singletons. The chain combines TRBV18 with TRBJ1-1; D gene ambiguous. The sample here was CXCR5+ CD38- circulating T follicular helper cells from blood, taken 7 days after influenza vaccination. Indicated subset: circulating Tfh, non-naive CD4+CXCR5+PD-1+ (ICOS+CD38+ or ICOS-CD38-). The TCR was taken from an adult who received the influenza vaccine. The CDR3 nucleotides are TGTGCCAGCAAACGGGAGTCTGAAGCTTTCTTT. Translated: CASKRESEAFF.